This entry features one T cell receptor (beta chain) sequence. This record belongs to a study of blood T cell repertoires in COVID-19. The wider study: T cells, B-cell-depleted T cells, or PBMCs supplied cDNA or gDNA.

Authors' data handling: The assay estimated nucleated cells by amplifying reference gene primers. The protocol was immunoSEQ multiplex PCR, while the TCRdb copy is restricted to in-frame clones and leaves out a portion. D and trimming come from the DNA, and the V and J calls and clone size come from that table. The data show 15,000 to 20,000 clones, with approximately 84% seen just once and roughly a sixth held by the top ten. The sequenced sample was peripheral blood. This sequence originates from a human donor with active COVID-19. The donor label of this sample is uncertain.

In nucleotides, the CDR3 is TGTGCCAGCAGTGAAGGATCGCCAGGGACTGAAGCTTTCTTT. This translates into CASSEGSPGTEAFF. The chain combines TRBV6-1 with TRBJ1-1; tentative D call: TRBD1 (5 bases). Germline values: CDR1 MNHNS, CDR2 SASEGT. V lost 1 base and J 5 bases, leaving 11 bases between the germline ends. CDR3 size: 14 residues.